These 2 T cell receptor beta chains share one sample of origin, sequenced in a study of TIL therapy for anti-PD-1-resistant metastatic lung cancer (dated by TCRdb to 2020 to 2022). Using bias-controlled multiplex PCR with the immunoSEQ v3 hsTCRB kit, the TCR beta CDR3 regions were amplified from genomic DNA. TCRdb carries this immuneACCESS record with in-frame sequences only. Its versions omit some clonotypes, under half of them owing to an unresolved V gene in the studies checked, with the rest unexplained. The sample profile shows 50,000 to 70,000 clones; about 81% of them were found once. In total, the top ten clones hold roughly 3% of the sample. The time point label, as the study defines it: pre-treatment sample, taken before nivolumab and TIL therapy. The source was blood, collected at baseline. These receptors all come from a person between 25 and 80 years old with non-small cell lung cancer.

This chain joins TRBV7-9 and TRBJ1-1, with a weak D call TRBD1 (5 bases). The CDR3 runs 13 residues. The ends were cut back, 2 bases at V and 1 base at J, with 5 bases in the middle. CDR1 and CDR2 from the germline V gene are SEHNR and FQNEAQ (reference sequence). The CDR3 sequence: CASSLQGNTEAFF. Here the CDR3 DNA reads TGTGCCAGCAGCTTACAGGGGAACACTGAAGCTTTCTTT.

This clone was seen a single time. The genes are TRBV6-5 and TRBJ2-1; 8 bases match TRBD2. This CDR3 region has 16 residues. Germline CDR1 reads MNHEY; CDR2 reads SVGAGI. V shed 3 bases, J shed 9 bases, and the junction held 13 bases outside the gene matches. CDR3 loop: CASSYVVTGGPSEQFF. For the CDR3, the DNA is TGTGCCAGCAGTTATGTGGTTACGGGAGGGCCGAGTGAGCAGTTCTTC.